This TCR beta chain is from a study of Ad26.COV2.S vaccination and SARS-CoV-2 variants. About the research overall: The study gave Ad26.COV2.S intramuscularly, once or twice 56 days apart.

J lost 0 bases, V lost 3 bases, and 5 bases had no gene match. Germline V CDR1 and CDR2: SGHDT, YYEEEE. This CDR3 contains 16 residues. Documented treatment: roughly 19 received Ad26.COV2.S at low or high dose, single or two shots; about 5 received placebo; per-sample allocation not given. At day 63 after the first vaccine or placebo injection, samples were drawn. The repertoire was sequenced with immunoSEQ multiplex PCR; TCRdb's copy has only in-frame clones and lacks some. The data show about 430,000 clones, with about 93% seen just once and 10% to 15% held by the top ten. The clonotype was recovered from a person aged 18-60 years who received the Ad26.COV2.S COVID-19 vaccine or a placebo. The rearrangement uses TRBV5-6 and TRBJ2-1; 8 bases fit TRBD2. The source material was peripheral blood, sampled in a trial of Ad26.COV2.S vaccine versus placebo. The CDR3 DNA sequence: TGTGCCAGCAGCTGGGATACTAGCGGCTCCTACAATGAGCAGTTCTTC. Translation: CASSWDTSGSYNEQFF.